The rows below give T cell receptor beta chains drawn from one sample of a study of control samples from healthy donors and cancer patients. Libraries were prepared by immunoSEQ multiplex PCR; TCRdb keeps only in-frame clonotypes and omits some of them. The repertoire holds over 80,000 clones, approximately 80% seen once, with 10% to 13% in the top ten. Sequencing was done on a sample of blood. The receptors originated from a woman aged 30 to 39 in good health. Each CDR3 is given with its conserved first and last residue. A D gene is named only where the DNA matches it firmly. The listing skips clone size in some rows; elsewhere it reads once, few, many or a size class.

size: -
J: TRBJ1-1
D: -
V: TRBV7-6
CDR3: CASSQGGGTEAFF
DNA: TGTGCCAGCAGCCAAGGGGGGGGCACTGAAGCTTTCTTT

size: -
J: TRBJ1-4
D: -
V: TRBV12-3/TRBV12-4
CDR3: CASSRYGEKLFF
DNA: TGTGCCAGCAGCCGTTATGGGGAGAAACTGTTTTTT

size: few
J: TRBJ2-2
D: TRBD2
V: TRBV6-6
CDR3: CASRRGKGTTDTGELFF
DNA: TGTGCCAGCAGACGAGGGAAAGGGACTACCGACACCGGGGAGCTGTTTTTT

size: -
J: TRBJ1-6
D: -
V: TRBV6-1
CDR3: CASSELGTGRSPLHF
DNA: TGTGCCAGCAGTGAACTCGGGACCGGGAGGTCACCCCTCCACTTT

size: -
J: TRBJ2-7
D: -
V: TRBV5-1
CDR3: CASSLEATSYEQYF
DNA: TGCGCCAGCAGCTTGGAAGCAACCTCCTACGAGCAGTACTTC

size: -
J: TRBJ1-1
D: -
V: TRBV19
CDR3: CASKPGAGVNTEAFF
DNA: TGTGCCAGTAAGCCAGGGGCGGGGGTGAACACTGAAGCTTTCTTT

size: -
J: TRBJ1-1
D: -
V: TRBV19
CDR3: CASSMGQNTEAFF
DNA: TGTGCCAGTAGTATGGGACAGAACACTGAAGCTTTCTTT

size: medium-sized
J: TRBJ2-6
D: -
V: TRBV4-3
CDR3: CASSQASISGANVLTF
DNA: TGCGCCAGCAGCCAAGCTAGCATCTCTGGGGCCAACGTCCTGACTTTC

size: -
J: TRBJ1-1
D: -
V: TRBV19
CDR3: CASSNEGEAFF
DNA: TGTGCCAGTAGTAACGAAGGTGAAGCTTTCTTT

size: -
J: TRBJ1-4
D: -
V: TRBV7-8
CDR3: CASSLGGGYMTSNEKLFF
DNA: TGTGCCAGCAGCTTAGGGGGGGGGTACATGACATCTAATGAAAAACTGTTTTTT

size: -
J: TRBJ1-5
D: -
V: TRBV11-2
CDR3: CASSLETNQPQHF
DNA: TGTGCCAGCAGCTTAGAGACCAATCAGCCCCAGCATTTT

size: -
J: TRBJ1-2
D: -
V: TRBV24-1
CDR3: CATSEGPYGYTF
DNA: TGTGCCACCAGTGAGGGGCCCTATGGCTACACCTTC

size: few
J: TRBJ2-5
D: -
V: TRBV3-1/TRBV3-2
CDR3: CASSQGTGWLQETQYF
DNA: TGTGCCAGCAGCCAAGGTACAGGGTGGCTACAAGAGACCCAGTACTTC

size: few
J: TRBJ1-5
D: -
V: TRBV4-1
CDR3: CASSQAQSNQPQHF
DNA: TGCGCCAGCAGCCAAGCACAAAGCAATCAGCCCCAGCATTTT

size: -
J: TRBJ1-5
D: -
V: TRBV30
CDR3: CAWSVGGGDNQPQHF
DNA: TGTGCCTGGAGTGTGGGAGGGGGGGACAATCAGCCCCAGCATTTT

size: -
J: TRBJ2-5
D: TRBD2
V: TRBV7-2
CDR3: CASSLRGAGGLETQYF
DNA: TGTGCCAGCAGCCTCCGGGGAGCGGGGGGCCTAGAGACCCAGTACTTC

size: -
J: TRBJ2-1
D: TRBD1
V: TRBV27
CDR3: CASGDRGYNEQFF
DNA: TGTGCCAGCGGAGACAGGGGCTACAATGAGCAGTTCTTC

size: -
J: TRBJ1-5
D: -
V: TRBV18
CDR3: CASSPDGGDNQPQHF
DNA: TGTGCCAGCTCACCTGATGGGGGTGACAATCAGCCCCAGCATTTT

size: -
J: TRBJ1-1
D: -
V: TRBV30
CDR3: CAWSKNTEAFF
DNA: TGTGCCTGGAGTAAGAACACTGAAGCTTTCTTT

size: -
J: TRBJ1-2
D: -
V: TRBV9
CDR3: CASGFLPRGYTF
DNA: TGTGCCTCGGGGTTTTTACCCCGGGGCTACACCTTC

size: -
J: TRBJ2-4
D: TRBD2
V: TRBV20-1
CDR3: CSASELAGLNIQYF
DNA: TGCAGTGCTAGTGAACTAGCGGGCTTAAACATTCAGTACTTC

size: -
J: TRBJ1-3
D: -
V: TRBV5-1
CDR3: CASSTLGELSGNTIYF
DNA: TGCGCCAGCAGCACCCTAGGGGAGCTATCTGGAAACACCATATATTTT

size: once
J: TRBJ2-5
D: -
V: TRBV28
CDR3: CASSPGTFEETQYF
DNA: TGTGCCAGCAGTCCAGGGACATTTGAAGAGACCCAGTACTTC

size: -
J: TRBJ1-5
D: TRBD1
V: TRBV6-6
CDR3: CASSTFRGLSNQPQHF
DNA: TGTGCCAGCAGTACCTTTAGGGGGCTTAGCAATCAGCCCCAGCATTTT

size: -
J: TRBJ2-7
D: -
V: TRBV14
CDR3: CASSQEGWDTISYEQYF
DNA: TGTGCCAGCAGCCAAGAAGGGTGGGACACAATTTCCTACGAGCAGTACTTC

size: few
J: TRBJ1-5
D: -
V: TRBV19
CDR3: CASSMRSTAQPQHF
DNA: TGTGCCAGTAGTATGCGAAGTACCGCTCAGCCCCAGCATTTT

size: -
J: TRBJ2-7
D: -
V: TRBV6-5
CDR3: CASSSSEAREQYF
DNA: TGTGCCAGCAGTTCTTCCGAGGCACGCGAGCAGTACTTC

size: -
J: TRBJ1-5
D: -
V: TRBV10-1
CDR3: CASRIVKGGNQPQHF
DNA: TGCGCCAGCAGAATCGTTAAGGGTGGCAATCAGCCCCAGCATTTT

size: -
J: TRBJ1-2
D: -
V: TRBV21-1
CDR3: CASRETGVFYGYTF
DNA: TGTGCCTCCAGGGAGACAGGGGTTTTTTATGGCTACACCTTC

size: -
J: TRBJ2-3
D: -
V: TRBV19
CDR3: CASSTGIPDTQYF
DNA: TGTGCCAGTAGTACAGGGATTCCAGATACGCAGTATTTT

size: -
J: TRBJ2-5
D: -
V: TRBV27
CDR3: CASSPLIQETQYF
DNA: TGTGCCAGCAGTCCCCTCATCCAAGAGACCCAGTACTTC

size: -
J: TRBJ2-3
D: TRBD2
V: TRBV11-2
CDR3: CASSALAGRTDTQYF
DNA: TGTGCCAGCAGCGCACTAGCGGGGCGCACAGATACGCAGTATTTT

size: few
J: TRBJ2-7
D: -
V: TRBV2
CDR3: CASSLKVGLNYEQYF
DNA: TGTGCCAGCAGTCTCAAGGTAGGACTGAACTACGAGCAGTACTTC

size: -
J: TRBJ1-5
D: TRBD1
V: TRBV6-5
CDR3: CASRLDRGNQPQHF
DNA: TGTGCCAGCAGATTGGACAGGGGAAATCAGCCCCAGCATTTT

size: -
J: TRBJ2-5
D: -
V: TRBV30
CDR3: CAWMLGETQYF
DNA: TGTGCCTGGATGTTAGGGGAGACCCAGTACTTC

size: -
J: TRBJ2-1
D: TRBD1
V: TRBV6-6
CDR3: CASRGTGQTVNEQFF
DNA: TGTGCCAGCAGGGGGACAGGGCAGACGGTAAATGAGCAGTTCTTC

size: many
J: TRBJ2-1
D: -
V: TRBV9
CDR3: CASSPGTGSYNEQFF
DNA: TGTGCCAGCAGCCCCGGGACTGGCTCCTACAATGAGCAGTTCTTC

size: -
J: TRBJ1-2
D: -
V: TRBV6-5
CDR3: CASSNGGFGGYTF
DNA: TGTGCCAGCAGTAACGGGGGTTTCGGGGGCTACACCTTC

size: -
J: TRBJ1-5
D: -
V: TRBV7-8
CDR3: CASSLSGLLSNQPQHF
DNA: TGTGCCAGCAGCTTATCGGGGCTTTTGAGCAATCAGCCCCAGCATTTT

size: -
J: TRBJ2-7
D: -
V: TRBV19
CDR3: CASSIDSATYEQYF
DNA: TGTGCCAGTAGTATTGATTCAGCAACCTACGAGCAGTACTTC

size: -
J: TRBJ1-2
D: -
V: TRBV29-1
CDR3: CSVESVRYGYTF
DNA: TGCAGCGTTGAATCCGTTCGCTATGGCTACACCTTC

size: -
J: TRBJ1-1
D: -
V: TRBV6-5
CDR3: CASREGGAGTEAFF
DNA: TGTGCCAGCAGGGAGGGAGGGGCGGGTACTGAAGCTTTCTTT

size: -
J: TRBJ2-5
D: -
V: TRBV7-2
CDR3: CASSPRQETQYF
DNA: TGTGCCAGCAGCCCACGCCAAGAGACCCAGTACTTC

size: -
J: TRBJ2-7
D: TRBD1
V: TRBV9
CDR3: CASSGTGAGEQYF
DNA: TGTGCCAGCAGCGGAACAGGGGCGGGTGAGCAGTACTTC

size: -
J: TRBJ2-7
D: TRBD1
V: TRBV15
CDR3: CATSRSRQGDEQYF
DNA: TGTGCCACCAGCAGATCGCGACAGGGTGACGAGCAGTACTTC

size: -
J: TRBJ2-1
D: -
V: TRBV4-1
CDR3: CASSQADGGRVNEQFF
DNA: TGCGCCAGCAGCCAGGCTGACGGGGGGCGAGTAAATGAGCAGTTCTTC

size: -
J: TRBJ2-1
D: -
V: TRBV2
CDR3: CASRGIGAFYNEQFF
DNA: TGTGCCAGCAGGGGTATTGGGGCTTTTTACAATGAGCAGTTCTTC

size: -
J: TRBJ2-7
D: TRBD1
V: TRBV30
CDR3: CASRLTGVGEQYF
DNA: TGTGCCTCTCGGTTGACAGGGGTGGGGGAGCAGTACTTC

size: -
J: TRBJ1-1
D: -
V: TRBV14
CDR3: CASSQVKTQLNTEAFF
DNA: TGTGCCAGCAGCCAAGTTAAGACACAACTGAACACTGAAGCTTTCTTT

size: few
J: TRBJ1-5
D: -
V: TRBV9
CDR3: CASSPDWGQPQHF
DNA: TGTGCCAGCAGCCCAGACTGGGGGCAGCCCCAGCATTTT

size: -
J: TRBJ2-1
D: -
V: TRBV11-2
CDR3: CASSLGGGDEQFF
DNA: TGTGCCAGCAGCTTAGGAGGGGGAGATGAGCAGTTCTTC